The table lists the clone carrying this T cell receptor (beta chain) with a count of one. Its target is not known. This table comes from immunoSEQ multiplex PCR, and its TCRdb copy is limited to in-frame clones, with some not included. The sample holds approximately 97,000 clones, around three quarters seen once. The sample belongs to a study of Ad26.COV2.S vaccination and SARS-CoV-2 variants. Study-level points and caveats: Vaccinees displayed broader spike-specific TCR repertoires than placebo recipients.

The CDR3 loop spans 13 amino acids. Germline V gene sequence: CDR1 MNHEY, CDR2 SVGAGI. V lost 10 bases, J lost 2 bases, and 15 bases lay in between. This sequence joins TRBV6-5 and TRBJ2-7, with D hard to call. This TCR derives from a human donor who had recovered from COVID-19. Material: peripheral blood, obtained after recovery from COVID-19. In nucleotides, the CDR3 is TGTGCCACCAAACGTGAGGTTACCTACGAGCAGTACTTC. As protein: CATKREVTYEQYF.